The 18 T cell receptor beta chains presented below share a single source sample, sequenced in a study of control samples from healthy donors and cancer patients. TCRdb's copy holds only in-frame clones and misses some; the assay was immunoSEQ multiplex PCR. The top ten hold approximately 2% of the sample, which has 99,000 or so clones, about four fifths seen once. Sequencing was done on a sample of blood. Receptor source: a man in his fifties or sixties in good health.

This clone appeared a single time. The CDR3 DNA reads as TGTGCCAGCAGTGATGGGACAGGGTCCCCACATGAGCAGTTCTTC. This sequence encodes CASSDGTGSPHEQFF. The rearrangement uses TRBV2 and TRBJ2-1, with TRBD1 identical over 9 bases. CDR3 length equals 15 residues. The V segment lost 3 bases and the J segment 8 bases; nucleotides outside the gene matches: 8. The germline V gene has CDR1 SNHLY and CDR2 FYNNEI.

The chain links TRBV3-1 (or the pseudogene TRBV3-2) to TRBJ1-6, with no clear D. The CDR3 loop spans 12 amino acids. Germline values: CDR1 LGHDT, CDR2 YNNKEL (reference sequence). The V and J ends lost 3 bases and 8 bases respectively, with 5 bases between them. DNA for the CDR3: TGTGCCAGCAGCCAGTCCGATTCACCCCTCCACTTT. This codes for CASSQSDSPLHF.

The rearrangement uses TRBV13 and TRBJ2-7; D is uncertain. Germline lookup yields CDR1 PRHDT and CDR2 FYEKMQ (reference sequence). Trimming shortened V by 5 bases and J by 6 bases, and 14 bases separated the two germline ends. The CDR3 has 13 amino acids. This CDR3 reads CASSLIIVGEQYF. CDR3 sequence (DNA): TGTGCCAGCAGCCTCATAATAGTGGGCGAGCAGTACTTC.

This chain joins TRBV5-1 and TRBJ1-4, with 8 bases identical to TRBD1. Trimming at V came to 5 bases and at J to 4 bases, leaving 7 bases not matched to a gene. Germline loops: CDR1 SGHRS, CDR2 YFSETQ. This CDR3 is 15 amino acids long. The CDR3 loop is CASSLSQGGNEKLFF. DNA for the CDR3: TGCGCCAGCAGTCTCTCACAGGGGGGTAATGAAAAACTGTTTTTT.

This chain connects TRBV11-2 to TRBJ1-2; D remains ambiguous. The germline gives CDR1 SGHAT, CDR2 FQNNGV. V lost 5 bases and J 4 bases, leaving 14 bases between the germline ends. The CDR3 is made up of 14 amino acids. The CDR3 DNA follows: TGTGCCAGCAGCGGGTGGACGGAGGGCTATGGCTACACCTTC. Translation gives CASSGWTEGYGYTF.

The chain uses TRBV30 and TRBJ2-6; tentatively, D is TRBD1 (5 bases). Germline CDR1 GTSNPN, CDR2 SVGIG (reference sequence). The CDR3 covers 14 residues. Trimming stripped 4 bases from V and 0 bases from J, with 7 bases between. This CDR3 reads CAWTGISGANVLTF. CDR3 in DNA: TGTGCCTGGACAGGGATCTCTGGGGCCAACGTCCTGACTTTC.

This rearrangement joins TRBV5-1 to TRBJ2-5; TRBD2 might be the D (5 bases). Germline values: CDR1 SGHRS, CDR2 YFSETQ. CDR3 length equals 15 residues. The V gene lost 9 bases and the J gene lost 5 bases, with 23 bases spanning the gap. For the CDR3, the DNA is TGCGCCACCTCCGGGGAAAATAGCGTGGGGGAGACCCAGTACTTC. Translated: CATSGENSVGETQYF.

The rearrangement uses TRBV10-1 and TRBJ2-3; 10 bases agree with TRBD2. The V gene's germline CDR1 is WNHNN and CDR2 SYGVQD (reference sequence). Germline trimming cut 2 bases from V and 5 bases from J; bases unmatched to any gene: 4. This CDR3 comprises 15 residues. For the CDR3, the DNA is TGCGCCAGCAGTGAGCGGCTAGCGGGAGTAGATACGCAGTATTTT. This gives the protein CASSERLAGVDTQYF.

This clone has a handful of counts. The chain couples TRBV19 to TRBJ2-7; 8 bases agree with TRBD1. The V gene's germline CDR1 is LNHDA and CDR2 SQIVND (reference sequence). V dropped 5 bases and J dropped 3; count of bases not matched to a gene: 6. This CDR3 has 14 amino acids. As DNA, the CDR3 is TGTGCCAGTAGTGTCCAGGGGGCTAGCTACGAGCAGTACTTC. It yields the protein CASSVQGASYEQYF.

J is TRBJ1-6 and V is TRBV15; D is uncertain. V gave up 6 bases and J gave up 4 bases, with 13 bases separating them. Per the germline V gene, CDR1 is LNHNV and CDR2 is YYDKDF (reference sequence). The CDR3 runs 15 residues. The CDR3 nucleotides read TGTGCCACCAGGCCAGGAGCCCCATATAATTCACCCCTCCACTTT. It codes for CATRPGAPYNSPLHF.

The chain links TRBV2 to TRBJ2-7; D is ambiguous. The CDR3 consists of 15 residues. In germline, CDR1 is SNHLY, CDR2 FYNNEI. V shed 2 bases and J shed 3 bases, with 14 bases lying between them. CDR3 residues: CASSETARDYYEQYF. The CDR3 region has the DNA TGTGCCAGCAGTGAAACAGCCAGAGATTACTACGAGCAGTACTTC.

V usage is TRBV2 and J usage is TRBJ2-5, with 8 nucleotides matching TRBD2. The germline gives CDR1 SNHLY, CDR2 FYNNEI. CDR3 length equals 15 residues. Losses at the gene ends were 7 bases for V and 5 bases for J; bases not matched to a gene: 12. The CDR3 protein is CASMRRQRGMETQYF. DNA of the CDR3: TGTGCCAGCATGAGGAGACAGCGGGGGATGGAGACCCAGTACTTC.

In this sample, this clone turned up a few times. The genes are TRBV7-8 and TRBJ2-7; D may be TRBD1 (7 bases). The CDR3 runs 19 residues. The V gene lost 4 bases and the J gene lost 5 bases, with 30 bases spanning the gap. Germline lookup yields CDR1 SGHVS and CDR2 FQNEAQ. Here the CDR3 reads CASSSSPGRGVFRGNEQYF. For the CDR3, the DNA is TGTGCCAGCAGCTCCTCCCCCGGTCGCGGGGTGTTCAGGGGGAACGAGCAGTACTTC.

The J gene is TRBJ1-2, the V gene TRBV5-6; D gene ambiguous. Germline V gene lookup returns CDR1 SGHDT and CDR2 YYEEEE. This CDR3 contains 11 residues. The V end lost 2 bases, the J end lost 2 bases, and 1 base lay between the germline ends. In DNA, the CDR3 is TGTGCCAGCAGCTTAAACTATGGCTACACCTTC. Translated: CASSLNYGYTF.

This clone was found once. V is TRBV5-1 and J is TRBJ2-1, with 9 bases fitting TRBD2. The CDR3 totals 15 residues. CDR1 is SGHRS and CDR2 is YFSETQ in the germline V gene. V dropped 1 base and J dropped 4; count of bases not matched to a gene: 3. CDR3 nucleotide sequence: TGCGCCAGCAGCTTGCTTAGCGGGGGATACAATGAGCAGTTCTTC. Its protein is CASSLLSGGYNEQFF. Supplemented by reference TRBV5-1 and TRBJ2-1, the full variable domain reads KAGVTQTPRYLIKTRGQQVTLSCSPISGHRSVSWYQQTPGQGLQFLFEYFSETQRNKGNFPGRFSGRQFSNSRSEMNVSTLELGDSALYLCASSLLSGGYNEQFFGPGTRLTVL.

The rearrangement joins TRBV30 to TRBJ2-5; 8 positions match TRBD1. J lost 1 base, V lost 3 bases, and 10 bases had no gene match. This CDR3 has 16 residues. Germline V lookup: CDR1 GTSNPN, CDR2 SVGIG (reference sequence). As DNA, the CDR3 is TGTGCCTGGAGCCTTGACAGGGGTCTCGTCCAAGAGACCCAGTACTTC. Protein product: CAWSLDRGLVQETQYF.

The genes are TRBV27 and TRBJ2-7, with 7 bases fitting TRBD1. CDR1 and CDR2 from the germline V gene are MNHEY and SMNVEV (reference sequence). Losses at the gene ends were 8 bases for V and 0 bases for J; bases not matched to a gene: 4. This CDR3 has 13 amino acids. CDR3 sequence: CASLDRASYEQYF. Here the CDR3 DNA reads TGTGCCAGCCTCGACAGGGCCTCCTACGAGCAGTACTTC.

A word on this clone: The same CDR3 can be traced to other DNA sequences in this sample. The chain joins TRBV12-3 or TRBV12-4 to TRBJ1-1; D ambiguous. Trimming stripped 6 bases from V and 2 bases from J, with 4 bases between. The CDR3 runs to 11 residues. Here the CDR3 DNA reads TGTGCCAGCAGGCTCAACACTGAAGCTTTCTTT. This codes for CASRLNTEAFF.